Detailed here is one T cell receptor beta chain. What it recognizes is unknown. Sequencing used immunoSEQ multiplex PCR; TCRdb keeps in-frame clones, though not all of them. The sample holds about 87,000 clones, approximately 77% seen once. This entry is derived from a study of Ad26.COV2.S vaccination and SARS-CoV-2 variants. Overall study findings and caveats: Breadth of non-spike TCRs did not differ between vaccinees and placebo recipients.

Trimming took off 5 bases at V and 9 bases at J, with 11 bases between the two ends. There are 12 residues in the CDR3. Germline CDR1 reads SGHAT; CDR2 reads FQNNGV. J is TRBJ2-1 and V is TRBV11-2; D uncertain. The sample consisted of peripheral blood, taken after recovery from COVID-19. The TCR was taken from a human donor who had recovered from COVID-19. The CDR3 DNA reads as TGTGCCAGCAGCCCTAATCGGGTTGAGCAGTTCTTC. It codes for CASSPNRVEQFF.